A selection of T cell receptor beta chains follows, all from one sample in a study of CD8+ T cells in alopecia areata. Data came from immunoSEQ multiplex PCR; TCRdb stores just in-frame clones and leaves some out. In the table there are 200,000 or so clones, roughly 64% of which are singletons. The specimen comprised CD4+ T cells sorted from blood, sampled at week 24, from a patient treated with tofacitinib. The receptors stem from a human donor with alopecia areata. CDR3s include the opening cysteine and the closing phenylalanine or tryptophan. A D gene is named only where the DNA matches it firmly. Some rows mark clone size as missing; the rest say once, few, many or name a class of expanded clone.

V	D	J	size	CDR3	DNA
TRBV7-2	TRBD2	TRBJ2-7	-	CASAGAYEQYF	TGTGCCAGCGCGGGAGCCTACGAGCAGTACTTC
TRBV29-1	TRBD1	TRBJ1-2	few	CSVVRGQGYTF	TGCAGCGTTGTGAGGGGGCAAGGCTACACCTTC
TRBV19	-	TRBJ1-1	-	CASRLAAMSTEAFF	TGTGCCAGTAGGTTGGCAGCAATGAGCACTGAAGCTTTCTTT
TRBV30	TRBD1	TRBJ2-3	-	CAWNGDRDTDTQYF	TGTGCCTGGAATGGGGACAGGGATACAGATACGCAGTATTTT
TRBV7-2	TRBD2	TRBJ2-7	-	CASSPSAGLYEQYF	TGTGCCAGCAGCCCCTCAGCGGGACTCTACGAGCAGTACTTC
TRBV6-5	TRBD1	TRBJ1-1	-	CASSSTGAMDTEAFF	TGTGCCAGCAGTTCGACAGGGGCAATGGACACTGAAGCTTTCTTT
TRBV5-8	-	TRBJ1-2	-	CASSQDRAGSRGYTF	TGCGCCAGCAGCCAAGACCGGGCGGGAAGCAGGGGCTACACCTTC
TRBV5-1	TRBD2	TRBJ2-2	-	CASRLTSGSSGELFF	TGCGCCAGCAGGTTGACTAGCGGGAGTAGCGGGGAGCTGTTTTTT
TRBV10-3	-	TRBJ1-3	-	CAISDIERGPGNTIYF	TGTGCCATCAGTGATATTGAGAGGGGTCCGGGAAACACCATATATTTT
TRBV30	-	TRBJ1-2	few	CAWMGRPGANYGYTF	TGTGCCTGGATGGGCAGGCCCGGAGCTAACTATGGCTACACCTTC
TRBV19	-	TRBJ1-6	-	CASSILRAGGDSPLHF	TGTGCCAGTAGTATACTACGGGCCGGGGGTGATTCACCCCTCCACTTT
TRBV30	-	TRBJ2-7	-	CAWSVIKGFGEQYF	TGTGCCTGGAGTGTGATTAAAGGGTTCGGCGAGCAGTACTTC
TRBV7-9	TRBD1	TRBJ2-7	-	CASSPDRAYEQYF	TGTGCCAGCAGCCCGGACAGGGCTTACGAGCAGTACTTC
TRBV14	TRBD2	TRBJ2-1	few	CATSGGGHNEQFF	TGTGCCACCTCGGGGGGGGGTCACAATGAGCAGTTCTTC
TRBV29-1	-	TRBJ2-1	-	CSVERQINEQFF	TGCAGCGTTGAACGACAGATCAATGAGCAGTTCTTC
TRBV5-6	-	TRBJ2-2	few	CASSLESGALFF	TGTGCCAGCAGCTTAGAATCTGGGGCGCTGTTTTTT
TRBV7-9	-	TRBJ2-5	-	CASSSDYQETQYF	TGTGCCAGCAGCTCTGATTACCAAGAGACCCAGTACTTC
TRBV5-1	-	TRBJ1-1	many	CASSLVFMGADTEAFF	TGCGCCAGCAGCTTGGTTTTTATGGGGGCGGACACTGAAGCTTTCTTT
TRBV7-8	-	TRBJ2-7	-	CASSLVSEQYF	TGTGCCAGCAGCTTAGTGAGCGAGCAGTACTTC
TRBV9	TRBD1	TRBJ2-5	-	CASSVDRGPQETQYF	TGTGCCAGCAGCGTAGACAGGGGGCCCCAAGAGACCCAGTACTTC
TRBV28	-	TRBJ1-5	-	CASSILGVNQPQHF	TGTGCCAGCAGCATACTAGGGGTGAACCAGCCCCAGCATTTT